This section outlines one TCR beta chain sequence together with its context. Its antigen remains unidentified. The method was immunoSEQ multiplex PCR; TCRdb's version includes in-frame clones alone and lacks a portion of them. The sample has millions of clones; 93% are singletons. Naive CD45RA+ and memory CD45RA-negative subsets were split from CD4+ cells. The record originates from a study of shared clonotypes between healthy human individuals. Overall study results and limits: Among four donors, 4.5% to 5.5% of naive CD4 clonotypes were found in common. Clonotype sharing among donors, it was expected, would be affected by sequencing depth.

Trimming pared 3 bases from V and 15 bases from J, leaving 18 bases between. Germline V gene sequence: CDR1 GTSNPN, CDR2 SVGIG (reference sequence). This CDR3 is built from 12 residues. The V gene is TRBV30, the J gene TRBJ2-1, with D possibly being TRBD2 (6 bases). The source is a man younger than 30 in good health. Some clones in this sample may be carry-over from other donors' samples. Sequencing was performed on naive CD4+ T cells from PBMCs. As for subset: CD45RA+ positively selected. CDR3 DNA: TGTGCCTGGAGACTTAGCGGCCTAACGGTGTTCTTC. As protein: CAWRLSGLTVFF.